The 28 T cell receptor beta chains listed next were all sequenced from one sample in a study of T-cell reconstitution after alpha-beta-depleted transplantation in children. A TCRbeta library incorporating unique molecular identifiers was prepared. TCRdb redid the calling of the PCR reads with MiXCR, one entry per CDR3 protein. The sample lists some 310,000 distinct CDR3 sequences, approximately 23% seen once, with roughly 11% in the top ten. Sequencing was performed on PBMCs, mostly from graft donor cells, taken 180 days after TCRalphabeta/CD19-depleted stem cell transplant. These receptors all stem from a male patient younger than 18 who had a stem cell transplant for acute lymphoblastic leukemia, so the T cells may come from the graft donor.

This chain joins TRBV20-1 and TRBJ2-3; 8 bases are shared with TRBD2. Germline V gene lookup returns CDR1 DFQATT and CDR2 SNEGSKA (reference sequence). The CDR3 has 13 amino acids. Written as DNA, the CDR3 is TGCGGTCACGGCGGGAGGCGCCCAGATACGCAGTATTTT. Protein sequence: CGHGGRRPDTQYF.

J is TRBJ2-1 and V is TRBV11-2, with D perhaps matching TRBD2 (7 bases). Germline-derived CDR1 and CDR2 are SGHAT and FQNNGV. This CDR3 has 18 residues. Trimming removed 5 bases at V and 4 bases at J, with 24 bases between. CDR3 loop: CASSGEGGIAGLYNEQFF. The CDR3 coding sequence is TGTGCCAGCAGCGGCGAAGGGGGGATAGCGGGCTTATACAATGAGCAGTTCTTC. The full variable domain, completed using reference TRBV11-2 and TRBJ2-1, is EAGVAQSPRYKIIEKRQSVAFWCNPISGHATLYWYQQILGQGPKLLIQFQNNGVVDDSQLPKDRFSAERLKGVDSTLKIQPAKLEDSAVYLCASSGEGGIAGLYNEQFFGPGTRLTVL.

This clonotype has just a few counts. The CDR3 protein is CASSSWGSTEAFF. CDR3 bases: TGTGCCAGCAGTTCTTGGGGTAGCACTGAAGCTTTCTTT. The rearrangement joins TRBV12-3 or TRBV12-4 to TRBJ1-1; no firm D call. This CDR3 has 13 amino acids. The V end lost 4 bases, the J end lost 4 bases, and 10 bases lay between the germline ends.

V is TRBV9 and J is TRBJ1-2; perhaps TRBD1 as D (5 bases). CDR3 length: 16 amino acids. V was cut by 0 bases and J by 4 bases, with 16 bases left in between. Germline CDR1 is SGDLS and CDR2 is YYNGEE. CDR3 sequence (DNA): TGTGCCAGCAGCGTAGCTACGGGTGGGGCTAGCTATGGCTACACCTTC. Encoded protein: CASSVATGGASYGYTF. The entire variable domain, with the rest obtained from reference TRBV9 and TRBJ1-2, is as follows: DSGVTQTPKHLITATGQRVTLRCSPRSGDLSVYWYQQSLDQGLQFLIQYYNGEERAKGNILERFSAQQFPDLHSELNLSSLELGDSALYFCASSVATGGASYGYTFGSGTRLTVV.

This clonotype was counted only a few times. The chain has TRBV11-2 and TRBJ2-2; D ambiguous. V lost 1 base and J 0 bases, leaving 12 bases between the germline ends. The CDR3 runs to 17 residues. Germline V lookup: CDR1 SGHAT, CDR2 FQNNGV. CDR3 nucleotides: TGTGCCAGCAGCTTAGGGAAGGGATACTCGAACACCGGGGAGCTGTTTTTT. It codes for CASSLGKGYSNTGELFF.

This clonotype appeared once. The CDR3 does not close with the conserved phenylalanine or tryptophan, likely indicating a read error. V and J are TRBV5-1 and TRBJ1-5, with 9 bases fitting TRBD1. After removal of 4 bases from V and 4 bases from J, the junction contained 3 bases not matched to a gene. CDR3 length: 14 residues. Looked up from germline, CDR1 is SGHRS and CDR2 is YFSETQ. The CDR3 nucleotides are TGCGCCAGCAGCACCGGACAGGGGAATCAGCCCCAGCATTAT. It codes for CASSTGQGNQPQHY.

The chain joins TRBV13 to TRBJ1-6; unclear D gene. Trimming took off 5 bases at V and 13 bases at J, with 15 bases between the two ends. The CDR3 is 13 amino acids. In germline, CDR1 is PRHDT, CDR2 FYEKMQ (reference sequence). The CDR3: CASSPHSLDPLHF. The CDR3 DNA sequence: TGTGCCAGCAGCCCCCACAGCCTGGATCCCCTCCACTTT.

The CDR3, as DNA: TGTGCCAGCAGCCCTTTTCCCCGGGGGCAGAGTCGCGACATTCAGTACTTC. Protein sequence: CASSPFPRGQSRDIQYF. This chain links TRBV7-9 with TRBJ2-4; the D gene could be TRBD1 or TRBD2 (6 bases each). The CDR3 runs 17 residues. The V end lost 5 bases, the J end lost 8 bases, and 25 bases lay between the germline ends. Germline CDR1 SEHNR, CDR2 FQNEAQ (reference sequence).

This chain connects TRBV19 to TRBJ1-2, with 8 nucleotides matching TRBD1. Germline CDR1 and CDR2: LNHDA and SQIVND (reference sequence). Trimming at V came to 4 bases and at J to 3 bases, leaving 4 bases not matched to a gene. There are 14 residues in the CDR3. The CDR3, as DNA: TGTGCCAGTAGTAGGCGACAGGGGTACTATGGCTACACCTTC. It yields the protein CASSRRQGYYGYTF.

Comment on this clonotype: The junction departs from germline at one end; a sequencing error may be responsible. CDR3 DNA: TGTGCCAGCAGTAGACCGGGACTAGCGGGGCCTAGCACAGGTACGCAGTATTTT. As protein: CASSRPGLAGPSTGTQYF. The chain joins TRBV5-6 to TRBJ2-3, with 13 bases lining up with TRBD2. Germline-derived CDR1 and CDR2 are SGHDT and YYEEEE. This CDR3 has 18 amino acids.

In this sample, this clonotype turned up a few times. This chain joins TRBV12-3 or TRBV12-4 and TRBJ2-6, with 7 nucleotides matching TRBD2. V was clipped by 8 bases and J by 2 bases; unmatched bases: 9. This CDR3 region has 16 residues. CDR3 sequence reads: CASFSSGGPGANVLTF. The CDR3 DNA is TGTGCCAGCTTTTCTTCGGGGGGACCTGGGGCCAACGTCCTGACTTTC.

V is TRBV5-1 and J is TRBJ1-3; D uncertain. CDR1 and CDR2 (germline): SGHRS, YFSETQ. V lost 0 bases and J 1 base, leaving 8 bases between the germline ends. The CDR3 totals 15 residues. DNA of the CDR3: TGCGCCAGCAGCTTGGCCTTGAATTCTGGAAACACCATATATTTT. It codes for CASSLALNSGNTIYF.

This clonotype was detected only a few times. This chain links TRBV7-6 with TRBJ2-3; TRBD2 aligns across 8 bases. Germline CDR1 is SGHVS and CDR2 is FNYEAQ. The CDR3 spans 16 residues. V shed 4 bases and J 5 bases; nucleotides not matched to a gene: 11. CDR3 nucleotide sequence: TGTGCCAGCAGCTCGCGGGGGGAGCGGGAGCAAGATACGCAGTATTTT. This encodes CASSSRGEREQDTQYF.

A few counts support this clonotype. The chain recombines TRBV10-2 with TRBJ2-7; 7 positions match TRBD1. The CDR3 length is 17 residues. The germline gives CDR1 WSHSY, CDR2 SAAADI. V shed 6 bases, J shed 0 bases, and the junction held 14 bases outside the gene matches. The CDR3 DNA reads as TGCGCCAGCAGGGGACACAGGGGCGGGCGTTTCTCCTACGAGCAGTACTTC. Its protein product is CASRGHRGGRFSYEQYF.

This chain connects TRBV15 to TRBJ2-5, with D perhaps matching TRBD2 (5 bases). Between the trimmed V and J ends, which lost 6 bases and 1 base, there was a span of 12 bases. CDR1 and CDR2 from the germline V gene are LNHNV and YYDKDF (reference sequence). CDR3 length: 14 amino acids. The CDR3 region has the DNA TGTGCCACCAGAGGAGAGGGAATCCAAGAGACCCAGTACTTC. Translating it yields CATRGEGIQETQYF.

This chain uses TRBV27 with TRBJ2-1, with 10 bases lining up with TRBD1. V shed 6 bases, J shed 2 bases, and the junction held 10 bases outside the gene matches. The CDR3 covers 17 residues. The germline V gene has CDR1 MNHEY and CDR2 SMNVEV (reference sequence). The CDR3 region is CASRRDRGLIPYNEQFF. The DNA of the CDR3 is TGTGCCAGCAGGCGGGACAGGGGCCTCATCCCCTACAATGAGCAGTTCTTC.

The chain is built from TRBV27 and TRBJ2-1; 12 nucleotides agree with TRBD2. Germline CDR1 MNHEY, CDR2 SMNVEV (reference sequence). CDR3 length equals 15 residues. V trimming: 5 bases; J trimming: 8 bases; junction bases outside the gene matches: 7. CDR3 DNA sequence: TGTGCCAGCAGTCTAGCGGGAGGGCCGGGGCATGAGCAGTTCTTC. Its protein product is CASSLAGGPGHEQFF.

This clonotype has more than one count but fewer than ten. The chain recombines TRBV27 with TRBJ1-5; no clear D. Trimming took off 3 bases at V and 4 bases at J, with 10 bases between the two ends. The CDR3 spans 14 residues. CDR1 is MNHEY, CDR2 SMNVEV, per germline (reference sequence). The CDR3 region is CASSFQAGNQPQHF. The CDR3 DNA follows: TGTGCCAGCAGTTTTCAGGCAGGTAATCAGCCCCAGCATTTT.

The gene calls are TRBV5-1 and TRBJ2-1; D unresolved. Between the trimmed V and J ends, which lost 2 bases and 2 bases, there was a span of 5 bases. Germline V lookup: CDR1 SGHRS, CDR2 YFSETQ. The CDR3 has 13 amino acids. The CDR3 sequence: CASSLTAYNEQFF. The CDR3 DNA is TGCGCCAGCAGCTTAACGGCCTACAATGAGCAGTTCTTC.

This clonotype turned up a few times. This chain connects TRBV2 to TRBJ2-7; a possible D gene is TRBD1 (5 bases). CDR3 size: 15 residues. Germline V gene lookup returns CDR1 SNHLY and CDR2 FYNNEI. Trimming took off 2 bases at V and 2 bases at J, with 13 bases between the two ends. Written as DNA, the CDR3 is TGTGCCAGCAGTGAATGGTCAGGGAACACCTACGAGCAGTACTTC. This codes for CASSEWSGNTYEQYF.

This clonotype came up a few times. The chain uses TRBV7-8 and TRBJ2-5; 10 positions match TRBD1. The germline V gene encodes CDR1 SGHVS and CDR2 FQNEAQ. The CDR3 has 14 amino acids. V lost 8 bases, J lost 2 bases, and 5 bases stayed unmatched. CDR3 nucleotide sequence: TGTGCCAGCTGGGACAGGGGCTTTCAAGAGACCCAGTACTTC. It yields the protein CASWDRGFQETQYF.

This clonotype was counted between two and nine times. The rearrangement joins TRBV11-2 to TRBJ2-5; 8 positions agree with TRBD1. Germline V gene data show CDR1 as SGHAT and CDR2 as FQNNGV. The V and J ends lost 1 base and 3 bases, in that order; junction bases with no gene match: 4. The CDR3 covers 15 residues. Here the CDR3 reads CASSLVVTGEETQYF. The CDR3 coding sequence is TGTGCCAGCAGCTTAGTCGTGACAGGGGAAGAGACCCAGTACTTC.

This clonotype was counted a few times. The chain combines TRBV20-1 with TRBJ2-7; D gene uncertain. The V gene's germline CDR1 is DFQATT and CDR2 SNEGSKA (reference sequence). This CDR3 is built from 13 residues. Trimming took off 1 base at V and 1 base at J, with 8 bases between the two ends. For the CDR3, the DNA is TGCAGTGCTAGAGGCGTCAGTTCCTACGAGCAGTACTTC. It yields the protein CSARGVSSYEQYF.

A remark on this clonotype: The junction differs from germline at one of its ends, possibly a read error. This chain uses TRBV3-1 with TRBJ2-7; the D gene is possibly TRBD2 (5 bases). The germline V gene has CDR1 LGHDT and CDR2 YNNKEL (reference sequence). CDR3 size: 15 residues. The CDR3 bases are TGTGCCAGCACCCAAGAGGACTCGATGCGCTACGAGCAGTACTTC. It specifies CASTQEDSMRYEQYF.

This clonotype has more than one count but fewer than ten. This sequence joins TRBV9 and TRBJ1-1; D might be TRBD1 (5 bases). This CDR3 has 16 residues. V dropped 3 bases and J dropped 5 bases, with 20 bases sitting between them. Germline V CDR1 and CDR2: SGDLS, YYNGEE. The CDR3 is CASSGRGAGIGTEAFF. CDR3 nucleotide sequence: TGTGCCAGCAGCGGGCGAGGGGCAGGGATCGGGACTGAAGCTTTCTTT.

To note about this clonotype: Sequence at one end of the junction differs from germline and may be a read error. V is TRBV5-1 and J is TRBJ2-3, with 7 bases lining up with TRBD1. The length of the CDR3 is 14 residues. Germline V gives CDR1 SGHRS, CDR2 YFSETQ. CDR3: CASSWEGGTDTHYF. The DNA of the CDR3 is TGCGCCAGCAGCTGGGAAGGGGGCACAGATACGCATTATTTT.

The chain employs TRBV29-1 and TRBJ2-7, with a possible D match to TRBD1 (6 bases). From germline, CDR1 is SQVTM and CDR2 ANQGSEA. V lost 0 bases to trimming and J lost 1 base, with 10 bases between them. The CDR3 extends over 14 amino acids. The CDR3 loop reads CSVEEGAQSYEQYF. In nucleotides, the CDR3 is TGCAGCGTTGAAGAGGGGGCGCAATCCTACGAGCAGTACTTC.

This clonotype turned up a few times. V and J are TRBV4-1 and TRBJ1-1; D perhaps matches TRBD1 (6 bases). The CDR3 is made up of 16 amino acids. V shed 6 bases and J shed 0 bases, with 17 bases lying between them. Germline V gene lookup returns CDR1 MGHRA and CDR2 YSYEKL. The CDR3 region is CASRTGPSTMNTEAFF. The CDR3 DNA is TGCGCCAGCAGAACAGGGCCTTCTACTATGAACACTGAAGCTTTCTTT.